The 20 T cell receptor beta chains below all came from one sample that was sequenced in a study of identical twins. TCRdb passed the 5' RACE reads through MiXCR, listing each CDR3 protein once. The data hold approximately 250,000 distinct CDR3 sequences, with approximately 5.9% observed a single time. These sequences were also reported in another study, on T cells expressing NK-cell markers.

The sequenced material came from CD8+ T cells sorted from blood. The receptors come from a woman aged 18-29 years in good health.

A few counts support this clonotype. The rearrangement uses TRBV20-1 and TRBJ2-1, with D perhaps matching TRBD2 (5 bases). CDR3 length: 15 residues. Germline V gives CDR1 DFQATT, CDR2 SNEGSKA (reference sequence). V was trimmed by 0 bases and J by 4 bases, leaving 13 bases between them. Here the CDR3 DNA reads TGCAGTGCTAGAGACAAGGGCGGGTTTTACAATGAGCAGTTCTTC. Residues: CSARDKGGFYNEQFF.

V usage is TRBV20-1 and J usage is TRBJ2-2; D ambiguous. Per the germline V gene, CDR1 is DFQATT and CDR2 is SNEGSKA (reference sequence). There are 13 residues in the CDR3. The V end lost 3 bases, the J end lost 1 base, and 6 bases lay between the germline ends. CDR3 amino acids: CSARTWNTGELFF. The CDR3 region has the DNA TGCAGTGCTAGGACTTGGAACACCGGGGAGCTGTTTTTT.

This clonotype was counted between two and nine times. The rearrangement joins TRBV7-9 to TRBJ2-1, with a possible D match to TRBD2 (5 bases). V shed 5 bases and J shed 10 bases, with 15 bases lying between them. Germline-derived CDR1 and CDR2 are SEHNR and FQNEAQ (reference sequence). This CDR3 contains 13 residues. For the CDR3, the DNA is TGTGCCAGCAGCCCCTCGGAGGAGTACGAGCAGTTCTTC. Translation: CASSPSEEYEQFF.

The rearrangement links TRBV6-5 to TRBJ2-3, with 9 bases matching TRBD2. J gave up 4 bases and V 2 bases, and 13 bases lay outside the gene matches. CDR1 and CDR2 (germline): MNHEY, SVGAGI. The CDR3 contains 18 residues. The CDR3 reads CASSYLSSSGRLSDTQYF. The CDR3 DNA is TGTGCCAGCAGTTACCTCAGCTCCAGCGGGAGGTTATCAGATACGCAGTATTTT.

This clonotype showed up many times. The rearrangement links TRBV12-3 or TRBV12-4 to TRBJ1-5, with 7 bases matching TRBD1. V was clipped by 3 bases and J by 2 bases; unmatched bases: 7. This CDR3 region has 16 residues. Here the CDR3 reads CASSLGTGVGNQPQHF. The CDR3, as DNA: TGTGCCAGCAGTTTGGGAACAGGGGTTGGCAATCAGCCCCAGCATTTT.

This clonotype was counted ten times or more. This CDR3 is CAWSGETQYF. The CDR3 DNA is TGTGCCTGGAGCGGCGAGACCCAGTACTTC. This chain uses TRBV30 with TRBJ2-5; D ambiguous. CDR1 GTSNPN and CDR2 SVGIG come from the germline V gene (reference sequence). The CDR3 has 10 residues. V dropped 3 bases and J dropped 5 bases, with 4 bases sitting between them.

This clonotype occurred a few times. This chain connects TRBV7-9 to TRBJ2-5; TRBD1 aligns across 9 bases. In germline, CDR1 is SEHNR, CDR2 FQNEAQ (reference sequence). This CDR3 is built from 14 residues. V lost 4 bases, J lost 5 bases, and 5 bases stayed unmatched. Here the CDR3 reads CASSSTGGRETQYF. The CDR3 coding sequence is TGTGCCAGCAGCTCTACAGGGGGCAGGGAGACCCAGTACTTC.

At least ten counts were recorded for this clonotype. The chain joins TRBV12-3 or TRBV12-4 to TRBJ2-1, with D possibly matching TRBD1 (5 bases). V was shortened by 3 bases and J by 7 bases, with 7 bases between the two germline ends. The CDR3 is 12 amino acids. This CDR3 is CASSLTVNEQFF. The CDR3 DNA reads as TGTGCCAGCAGTTTGACAGTGAATGAGCAGTTCTTC.

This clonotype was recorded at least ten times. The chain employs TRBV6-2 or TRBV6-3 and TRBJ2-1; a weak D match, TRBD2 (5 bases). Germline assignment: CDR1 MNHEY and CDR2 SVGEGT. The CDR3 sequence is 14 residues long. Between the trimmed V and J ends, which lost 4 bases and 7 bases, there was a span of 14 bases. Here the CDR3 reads CASSSGRPGNEQFF. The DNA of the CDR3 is TGTGCCAGCAGTTCGGGCAGGCCGGGGAATGAGCAGTTCTTC.

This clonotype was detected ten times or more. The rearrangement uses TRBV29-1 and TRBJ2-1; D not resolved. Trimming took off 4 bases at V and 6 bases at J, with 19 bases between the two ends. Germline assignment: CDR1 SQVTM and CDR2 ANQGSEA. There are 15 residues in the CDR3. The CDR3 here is CSVVWFANPGNEQFF. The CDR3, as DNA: TGCAGCGTTGTATGGTTTGCTAACCCTGGCAATGAGCAGTTCTTC.

The CDR3 is CASSSGSGGEGSSYNEQFF. CDR3 bases: TGTGCCAGCAGCTCTGGTTCTGGGGGGGAGGGTAGCTCCTACAATGAGCAGTTCTTC. The chain joins TRBV7-6 to TRBJ2-1; 7 positions agree with TRBD2. The germline V gene has CDR1 SGHVS and CDR2 FNYEAQ. The CDR3 runs 19 residues. V dropped 4 bases and J dropped 0; count of bases not matched to a gene: 15.

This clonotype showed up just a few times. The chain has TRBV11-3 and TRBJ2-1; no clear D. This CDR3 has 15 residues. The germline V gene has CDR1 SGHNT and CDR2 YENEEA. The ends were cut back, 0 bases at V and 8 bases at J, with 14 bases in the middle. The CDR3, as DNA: TGTGCCAGCAGCTTAGATGTGAGGTCGATCGATGAGCAGTTCTTC. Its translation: CASSLDVRSIDEQFF.

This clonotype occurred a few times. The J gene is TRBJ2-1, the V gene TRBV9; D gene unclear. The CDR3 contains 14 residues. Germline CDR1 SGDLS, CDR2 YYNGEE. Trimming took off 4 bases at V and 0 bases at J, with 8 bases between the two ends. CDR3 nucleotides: TGTGCCAGCAGCCCCTTTGGCTCCTACAATGAGCAGTTCTTC. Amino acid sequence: CASSPFGSYNEQFF.

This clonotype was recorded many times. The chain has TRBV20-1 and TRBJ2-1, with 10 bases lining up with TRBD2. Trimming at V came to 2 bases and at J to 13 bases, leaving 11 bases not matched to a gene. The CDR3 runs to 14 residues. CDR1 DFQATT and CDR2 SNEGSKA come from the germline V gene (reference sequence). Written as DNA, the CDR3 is TGCAGTGCTAGACAGCGGGGGGGGAACCCCCCCCAGTTCTTC. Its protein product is CSARQRGGNPPQFF.

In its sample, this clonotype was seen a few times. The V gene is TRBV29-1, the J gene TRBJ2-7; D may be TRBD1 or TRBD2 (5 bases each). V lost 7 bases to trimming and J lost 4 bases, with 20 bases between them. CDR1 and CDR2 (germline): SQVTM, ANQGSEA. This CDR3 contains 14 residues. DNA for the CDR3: TGCAGCGCCGCTCCCGGGACCAGCCCTTACGAGCAGTACTTC. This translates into CSAAPGTSPYEQYF.

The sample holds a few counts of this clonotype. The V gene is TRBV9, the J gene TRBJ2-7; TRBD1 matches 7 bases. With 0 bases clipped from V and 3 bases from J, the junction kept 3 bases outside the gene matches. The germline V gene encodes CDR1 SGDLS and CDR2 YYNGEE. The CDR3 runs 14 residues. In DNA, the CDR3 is TGTGCCAGCAGCGTAGGAGGACAGGTCTACGAGCAGTACTTC. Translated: CASSVGGQVYEQYF.

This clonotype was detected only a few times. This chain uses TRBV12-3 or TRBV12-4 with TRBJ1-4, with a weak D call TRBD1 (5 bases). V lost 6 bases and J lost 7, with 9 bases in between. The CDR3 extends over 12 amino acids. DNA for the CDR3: TGTGCCAGCAGCACGGGGCGTGAAAAACTGTTTTTT. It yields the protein CASSTGREKLFF.

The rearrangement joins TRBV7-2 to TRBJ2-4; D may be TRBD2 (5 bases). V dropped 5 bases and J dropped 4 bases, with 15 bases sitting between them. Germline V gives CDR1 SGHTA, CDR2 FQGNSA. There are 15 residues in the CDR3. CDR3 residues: CASSRNGVPKNIQYF. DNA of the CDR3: TGTGCCAGCAGCCGAAACGGGGTCCCGAAAAACATTCAGTACTTC. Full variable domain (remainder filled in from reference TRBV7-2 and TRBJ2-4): GAGVSQSPSNKVTEKGKDVELRCDPISGHTALYWYRQSLGQGLEFLIYFQGNSAPDKSGLPSDRFSAERTGGSVSTLTIQRTQQEDSAVYLCASSRNGVPKNIQYFGAGTRLSVL.

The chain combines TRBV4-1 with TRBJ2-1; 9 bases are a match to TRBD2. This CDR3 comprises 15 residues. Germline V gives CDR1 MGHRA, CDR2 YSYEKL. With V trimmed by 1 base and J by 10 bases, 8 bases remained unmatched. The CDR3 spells CASSQGGLAGDEQFF. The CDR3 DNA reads TGCGCCAGCAGCCAAGGGGGACTAGCTGGGGACGAGCAGTTCTTC.

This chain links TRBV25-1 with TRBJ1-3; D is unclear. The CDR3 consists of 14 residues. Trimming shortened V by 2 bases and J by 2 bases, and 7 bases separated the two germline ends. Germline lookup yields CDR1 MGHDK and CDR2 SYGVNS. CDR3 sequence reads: CASSEPQTGNTIYF. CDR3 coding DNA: TGTGCCAGCAGTGAACCACAGACTGGAAACACCATATATTTT.